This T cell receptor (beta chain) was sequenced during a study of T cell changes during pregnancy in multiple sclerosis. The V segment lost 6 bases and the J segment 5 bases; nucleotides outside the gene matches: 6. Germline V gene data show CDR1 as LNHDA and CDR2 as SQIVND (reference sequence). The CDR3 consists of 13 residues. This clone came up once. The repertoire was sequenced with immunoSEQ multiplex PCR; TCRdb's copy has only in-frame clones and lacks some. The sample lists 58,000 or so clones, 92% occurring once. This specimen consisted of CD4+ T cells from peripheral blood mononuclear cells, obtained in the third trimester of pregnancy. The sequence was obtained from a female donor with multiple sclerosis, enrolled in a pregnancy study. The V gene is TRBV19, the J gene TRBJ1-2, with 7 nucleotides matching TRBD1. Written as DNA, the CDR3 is TGTGCCAGTAGCCCAGGGACAGTATATGGCTACACCTTC. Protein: CASSPGTVYGYTF.